This TCR beta chain came from a study of blood T cells in healthy people across ages. Points on this clonotype: The CDR3 does not close with the conserved phenylalanine or tryptophan, likely indicating a read error.

Primed by a sample-barcoded 5' primer and a J-beta primer mix, a second PCR proceeded for about 6 to 11 cycles. At least 3 million CDR3-containing paired-end reads were obtained per sample. From the 5' RACE reads, TCRdb called clonotypes with MiXCR, one entry per CDR3 protein. Among 750,000 to 850,000 distinct CDR3 sequences listed, 25% were seen once. This same sample was also part of a study on T cells of mothers and their children. That work contributes: Researchers put all of the extracted RNA into cDNA synthesis, using approximately 1.5 ug per 15 ul. Pairs that are related and pairs that are unrelated have TCR recombination output shaped similarly by thymic selection. Overlap ran slightly, non-significantly higher for related than unrelated mother-child pairs.

This clonotype originated in a boy aged 5-17 years in good health. Source material: blood.

The CDR3 reads CASSRDSLGITTDTQYL. The CDR3 DNA follows: TGTGCCAGCAGCCGGGATTCTCTAGGAATTACCACAGATACGCAGTATTTG. The chain links TRBV11-2 to TRBJ2-3; a possible D gene is TRBD2 (5 bases). Germline V gene sequence: CDR1 SGHAT, CDR2 FQNNGV. Trimming took off 5 bases at V and 2 bases at J, with 20 bases between the two ends. The CDR3 loop spans 17 amino acids.